Listed below are T cell receptor beta chains from one sample, sequenced in a study of breast tumors, draining lymph nodes, adjacent tissues. TCRdb used MiXCR to reprocess the multiplex PCR reads, holding one entry per CDR3 protein. The data contain 30,000 to 40,000 distinct CDR3 sequences, 35% to 45% of them singletons. Material for sequencing was breast tumor tissue. These receptor sequences come from a female donor with breast cancer. Some clones in this sample may be carry-over from other donors' samples. CDR3s include the opening cysteine and the closing phenylalanine or tryptophan. D genes are given only for firm matches. The size entry is marked missing in some rows and otherwise reads once, few, many or a size class.

D gene,clone size,J gene,V gene,CDR3 DNA,CDR3 protein
TRBD1,.,TRBJ2-7,TRBV7-3,TGTGCCAGCAGCTTAATGGGGACAGGGAACTACGAGCAGTACTTC,CASSLMGTGNYEQYF
.,many,TRBJ1-2,TRBV7-8,TGTGCCAGCAGCTTAGAAGGGTTTGGGGGAGACTATGGCTACACCTTC,CASSLEGFGGDYGYTF
.,many,TRBJ2-1,TRBV14,TGTGCCAGCAGCCAGGAACTAGAGAGTGAGCAGTTCTTC,CASSQELESEQFF
.,.,TRBJ1-5,TRBV24-1,TGTGCCACCAGTGACGACAGTTCCAATCAGCCCCAGCATTTT,CATSDDSSNQPQHF
.,many,TRBJ2-2,TRBV7-3,TGTGCCAGCAGCACGAACAACGCGAACACCGGGGAGCTGTTTTTT,CASSTNNANTGELFF
TRBD2,many,TRBJ2-1,TRBV20-1,TGCAGTGCTGGCTCCGGGGCTAGCGGGAGCTATGAGCAGTTCTTC,CSAGSGASGSYEQFF
TRBD1,many,TRBJ1-2,TRBV27,TGTGCCAGCAGGACAGGGGGGGGTGGCTACACCTTC,CASRTGGGGYTF
.,medium-sized,TRBJ2-5,TRBV12-3/TRBV12-4,TGTGCCAGCAGCCCGGGACTGGCCCAGTACTTC,CASSPGLAQYF
.,many,TRBJ2-7,TRBV14,TGTGCCAGCAGCCAGGACAGATTCTACGAGCAGTACTTC,CASSQDRFYEQYF
TRBD2,many,TRBJ2-1,TRBV6-1,TGTGCCAGCAGCATCCCGGCGGGAGCAGCCGATGAGCAGTTCTTC,CASSIPAGAADEQFF
.,many,TRBJ2-7,TRBV6-2/TRBV6-3,TGTGCCAGCAAACTAGCAGGCCGCTACGAGCAGTACTTC,CASKLAGRYEQYF